Below, 31 T cell receptor beta chains from the same sample are listed, as sequenced in a study of T cell repertoires in cytomegalovirus infection. One entry per CDR3 protein results from TCRdb running MiXCR on the reads. This sample has about 490,000 distinct CDR3 sequences, with about 25% found just once. The sample consisted of PBMCs. Receptor source: a human donor in good health (CMV status not recorded). Some clones in this sample may be carry-over from other donors' samples.

The sample holds a few counts of this clonotype. The J gene is TRBJ2-2, the V gene TRBV5-4; D ambiguous. The CDR3 covers 12 residues. V was shortened by 9 bases and J by 3 bases, with 9 bases between the two germline ends. Germline values: CDR1 SGHNT, CDR2 YYREEE (reference sequence). CDR3 sequence reads: CATDTYTGELFF. CDR3 DNA: TGTGCCACCGACACCTACACCGGGGAGCTGTTTTTT.

The chain combines TRBV12-3 or TRBV12-4 with TRBJ1-6; D remains unclear. Trimming pared 2 bases from V and 10 bases from J, leaving 9 bases between. The CDR3 is made up of 13 amino acids. CDR3 region: CASSLTVTSPLHF. The DNA of the CDR3 is TGTGCCAGCAGTTTAACAGTCACCTCACCCCTCCACTTT.

The gene calls are TRBV27 and TRBJ2-1; 11 positions agree with TRBD2. This CDR3 has 14 amino acids. Germline-derived CDR1 and CDR2 are MNHEY and SMNVEV (reference sequence). Trimming at V came to 9 bases and at J to 6 bases, leaving 7 bases not matched to a gene. The CDR3 nucleotides read TGTGCCAGTACCGGGACTAGCGGAATCAATGAGCAGTTCTTC. This gives the protein CASTGTSGINEQFF.

In this sample, this clonotype turned up many times. One end of the junction varies from germline; a read error may be responsible. V gene TRBV4-1 combines with J gene TRBJ1-1; D gene uncertain. In germline, CDR1 is MGHRA, CDR2 YSYEKL. The CDR3 loop spans 11 amino acids. The CDR3 DNA reads as TGTGCCAGCAGCGAGAACACTGAAGCTTTCTTT. Translated: CASSENTEAFF.

This chain joins TRBV30 and TRBJ1-1; no firm D call. This CDR3 has 14 amino acids. With 5 bases removed from V and 1 base from J, the gap between germline ends came to 14 bases. Germline V gene lookup returns CDR1 GTSNPN and CDR2 SVGIG (reference sequence). DNA of the CDR3: TGTGCCTGGGACCTCGGCACCGGGAACACTGAAGCTTTCTTT. It encodes CAWDLGTGNTEAFF.

The V call is TRBV19, the J call TRBJ2-2; unclear D gene. Trimming removed 7 bases from V and 4 bases from J, with 19 bases in between. The CDR3 is 16 residues long. Germline V lookup: CDR1 LNHDA, CDR2 SQIVND (reference sequence). For the CDR3, the DNA is TGTGCCAGTATCCCATCCCAAAGAAGGAGCACCGGGGAGCTGTTTTTT. Protein product: CASIPSQRRSTGELFF.

The rearrangement uses TRBV12-3 or TRBV12-4 and TRBJ2-7, with 12 bases fitting TRBD2. The CDR3 length is 16 residues. The trim removed 2 bases at V and 4 bases at J, leaving 6 bases unmatched. This CDR3 is CASSLRGLAGVYEQYF. The CDR3 DNA reads TGTGCCAGCAGTTTAAGGGGACTAGCGGGCGTTTACGAGCAGTACTTC.

This clonotype was seen a few times. The chain joins TRBV5-4 to TRBJ1-1, with TRBD1 as a possible D gene (5 bases). There are 17 residues in the CDR3. Trimming shortened V by 3 bases and J by 5 bases, and 23 bases separated the two germline ends. Germline V gene sequence: CDR1 SGHNT, CDR2 YYREEE (reference sequence). The CDR3 DNA is TGTGCCAGCAGCTCCCGGGCGGGTCGGGGGGGGGGAACTGAAGCTTTCTTT. The encoded protein is CASSSRAGRGGGTEAFF.

The chain links TRBV2 to TRBJ1-1; D gene unclear. The ends were cut back, 3 bases at V and 1 base at J, with 12 bases in the middle. There are 15 residues in the CDR3. Germline CDR1 and CDR2: SNHLY and FYNNEI. The CDR3 is CASSERGPENTEAFF. CDR3 coding DNA: TGTGCCAGCAGTGAGAGAGGGCCCGAGAACACTGAAGCTTTCTTT.

This chain uses TRBV4-1 with TRBJ1-4; D perhaps matches TRBD1 (6 bases). Trimming stripped 1 base from V and 8 bases from J, with 14 bases between. This CDR3 has 15 amino acids. Germline CDR1 reads MGHRA; CDR2 reads YSYEKL. CDR3 DNA: TGCGCCAGCAGCCAAGGGGGGCTGGAGGAAGAAAAACTGTTTTTT. This sequence encodes CASSQGGLEEEKLFF.

Only a few counts were recorded for this clonotype. The CDR3 DNA follows: TGTGCCAGCAGCTACACAGCTATGGTGGGGAGGAACGTCCTGACTTTC. Amino acid sequence: CASSYTAMVGRNVLTF. This chain joins TRBV7-9 and TRBJ2-6; D is perhaps TRBD2 (6 bases). The CDR3 loop spans 16 amino acids. V lost 4 bases and J lost 10, with 20 bases in between. Germline V gene lookup returns CDR1 SEHNR and CDR2 FQNEAQ (reference sequence).

V usage is TRBV6-8 and J usage is TRBJ2-7; 7 positions match TRBD1. V was pared by 10 bases and J by 2 bases, with 5 bases of the junction left unmatched. The CDR3 sequence is 12 residues long. Germline loops: CDR1 MNHGY, CDR2 SAAAGT. CDR3 sequence: CATRQGPYEQYF. In DNA, the CDR3 is TGTGCCACTAGACAGGGCCCCTACGAGCAGTACTTC.

The chain uses TRBV20-1 and TRBJ1-5, with 9 bases that match TRBD1. V lost 5 bases, J lost 4 bases, and 3 bases stayed unmatched. Germline CDR1 reads DFQATT; CDR2 reads SNEGSKA (reference sequence). The CDR3 spans 13 residues. CDR3 sequence: CSAWGTGNQPQHF. DNA of the CDR3: TGCAGTGCTTGGGGGACAGGGAATCAGCCCCAGCATTTT.

The chain has TRBV4-3 and TRBJ1-1; D is unresolved. Germline CDR1 and CDR2: LGHNA and YSLEER. The ends were cut back, 1 base at V and 1 base at J, with 16 bases in the middle. The CDR3 consists of 17 residues. For the CDR3, the DNA is TGCGCCAGCAGCCAAGCCCCCGGGAGCAGAAAGAACACTGAAGCTTTCTTT. It specifies CASSQAPGSRKNTEAFF.

The gene calls are TRBV29-1 and TRBJ1-6, with unresolved D. Per germline, CDR1 SQVTM and CDR2 ANQGSEA. The CDR3 loop spans 13 amino acids. Trimming took 1 base from V and 6 from J, leaving 7 bases between them. CDR3 coding DNA: TGCAGCGTTGAAGTAAAGGTTAATTCACCCCTCCACTTT. Protein: CSVEVKVNSPLHF.

The V and J genes are TRBV12-3 or TRBV12-4 and TRBJ2-1; D remains ambiguous. The ends were cut back, 8 bases at V and 6 bases at J, with 11 bases in the middle. The CDR3 is made up of 12 amino acids. The CDR3 DNA reads TGTGCCAGCGGCCATCCAGGCAATGAGCAGTTCTTC. It specifies CASGHPGNEQFF.

This clonotype is a singleton in its sample. The chain couples TRBV3-1 to TRBJ1-1; D is unresolved. Germline lookup yields CDR1 LGHDT and CDR2 YNNKEL (reference sequence). CDR3 size: 13 residues. The V end lost 6 bases, the J end lost 4 bases, and 12 bases lay between the germline ends. CDR3 nucleotide sequence: TGTGCCAGCAGATTAGAAGGCGTCACTGAAGCTTTCTTT. Translated: CASRLEGVTEAFF.

V gene TRBV30 combines with J gene TRBJ1-1, with TRBD1 as a possible D gene (5 bases). Germline V gene data show CDR1 as GTSNPN and CDR2 as SVGIG (reference sequence). Trimming cost V 0 bases and J 0 bases, with 14 bases left between them. The CDR3 sequence is 16 residues long. DNA of the CDR3: TGTGCCTGGAGTGTTGGGGCCGGGGTTTTGAACACTGAAGCTTTCTTT. The encoded protein is CAWSVGAGVLNTEAFF.

This clonotype came up many times. This rearrangement joins TRBV12-3 or TRBV12-4 to TRBJ2-1, with 10 bases that match TRBD2. The CDR3 is made up of 14 amino acids. The V gene end was trimmed by 0 bases and the J gene end by 12 bases; junction bases not matched to a gene: 5. CDR3 DNA sequence: TGTGCCAGCAGTTTAGCGATGGTAGCGGGGGGGCAGTTCTTC. Protein product: CASSLAMVAGGQFF.

This clonotype was observed many times. The V call is TRBV7-8, the J call TRBJ2-1; 9 bases line up with TRBD1. Germline lookup yields CDR1 SGHVS and CDR2 FQNEAQ. V gave up 3 bases and J gave up 4 bases; unmatched junction bases: 7. The CDR3 totals 16 residues. DNA of the CDR3: TGTGCCAGCAGCTTTAAAATGGGACAGGGTTACAATGAGCAGTTCTTC. Translating gives CASSFKMGQGYNEQFF.

The chain has TRBV29-1 and TRBJ2-5; D may correspond to TRBD1 or TRBD2 (6 bases each). CDR1 SQVTM and CDR2 ANQGSEA come from the germline V gene. The CDR3 runs to 11 residues. V shed 8 bases and J shed 7 bases, with 14 bases lying between them. The CDR3 is CSKEEGGTQYF. The CDR3 DNA is TGCAGCAAGGAAGAGGGGGGGACCCAGTACTTC.

This clonotype has a handful of counts. The CDR3 reads CASSFSYVANTEAFF. In nucleotides, the CDR3 is TGTGCCAGCAGTTTCTCTTATGTTGCGAACACTGAAGCTTTCTTT. The rearrangement uses TRBV6-2 or TRBV6-3 and TRBJ1-1; no clear D. Germline lookup yields CDR1 MNHEY and CDR2 SVGEGT. CDR3 length equals 15 residues. The ends were cut back, 4 bases at V and 1 base at J, with 13 bases in the middle.

This clonotype was detected only a few times. V is TRBV7-9 and J is TRBJ2-1; D is ambiguous. V was clipped by 0 bases and J by 6 bases, with 12 bases between them. The CDR3 consists of 15 residues. Germline CDR1 is SEHNR and CDR2 is FQNEAQ (reference sequence). This chain's CDR3 is CASSLAGRKINEQFF. The CDR3 nucleotides read TGTGCCAGCAGCTTAGCAGGGCGGAAAATCAATGAGCAGTTCTTC. The full variable domain, completed using reference TRBV7-9 and TRBJ2-1, is DTGVSQNPRHKITKRGQNVTFRCDPISEHNRLYWYRQTLGQGPEFLTYFQNEAQLEKSRLLSDRFSAERPKGSFSTLEIQRTEQGDSAMYLCASSLAGRKINEQFFGPGTRLTVL.

The V and J genes are TRBV7-9 and TRBJ1-1, with D perhaps matching TRBD1 (5 bases). The CDR3 contains 17 residues. CDR1 SEHNR and CDR2 FQNEAQ come from the germline V gene (reference sequence). The V and J ends lost 6 bases and 6 bases respectively, with 26 bases between them. The CDR3: CASSHRPMGRVGSEAFF. The CDR3 nucleotides read TGTGCCAGCAGTCACAGGCCCATGGGCAGGGTCGGATCTGAAGCTTTCTTT.

This clonotype was seen only a few times. V gene TRBV5-4 combines with J gene TRBJ2-2; D gene unclear. Looked up from germline, CDR1 is SGHNT and CDR2 is YYREEE (reference sequence). The CDR3 covers 16 residues. V lost 5 bases, J lost 6 bases, and 20 bases lay in between. CDR3 sequence (DNA): TGTGCCAGCAGTTCACATGACTTTTTGCGTGCCGGGGAGCTGTTTTTT. Protein product: CASSSHDFLRAGELFF.

The chain employs TRBV7-9 and TRBJ2-1, with D tentatively TRBD1 or TRBD2 (7 bases each). CDR1 is SEHNR, CDR2 FQNEAQ, per germline (reference sequence). Trimming removed 5 bases from V and 10 bases from J, with 21 bases in between. This CDR3 region has 15 residues. The chain's CDR3 is CASSRLANQGGEQFF. The DNA for the CDR3 is TGTGCCAGCAGCCGACTGGCAAACCAGGGGGGGGAGCAGTTCTTC.

The chain recombines TRBV11-2 with TRBJ2-7, with D hard to call. The CDR3 runs 13 residues. V lost 5 bases, J lost 5 bases, and 13 bases lay in between. CDR1 and CDR2 from the germline V gene are SGHAT and FQNNGV. CDR3 residues: CASSPRPTDEQYV. Here the CDR3 DNA reads TGTGCCAGCAGCCCCCGGCCCACCGACGAGCAGTACGTC.

The genes are TRBV4-1 and TRBJ1-5; 7 bases agree with TRBD1. V was clipped by 0 bases and J by 3 bases; unmatched bases: 2. The CDR3 runs to 15 residues. The germline V gene encodes CDR1 MGHRA and CDR2 YSYEKL. The CDR3 spells CASSQEDRNNQPQHF. The CDR3 DNA reads as TGCGCCAGCAGCCAAGAGGACAGGAACAATCAGCCCCAGCATTTT.

This clonotype was counted only a few times. The V call is TRBV7-2, the J call TRBJ2-1; possible D gene TRBD2, 6 bases. Per the germline V gene, CDR1 is SGHTA and CDR2 is FQGNSA. Trimming removed 5 bases from V and 6 bases from J, with 14 bases in between. The CDR3 loop spans 14 amino acids. As DNA, the CDR3 is TGTGCCAGCAGCCCTCGGAAGGAGGGCAATGAGCAGTTCTTC. Protein sequence: CASSPRKEGNEQFF.

This clonotype showed up just a few times. The rearrangement uses TRBV6-2 or TRBV6-3 and TRBJ2-7; D remains ambiguous. This CDR3 comprises 14 residues. V lost 8 bases, J lost 6 bases, and 20 bases lay in between. Germline values: CDR1 MNHEY, CDR2 SVGEGT. Here the CDR3 reads CASHTADRRSEQYF. CDR3 sequence (DNA): TGTGCCAGCCATACCGCCGATAGGCGAAGCGAGCAGTACTTC.

The table lists this clonotype with a few counts. The rearrangement links TRBV7-6 to TRBJ1-4; 10 nucleotides match TRBD1. The CDR3 is made up of 16 amino acids. Germline V gene data show CDR1 as SGHVS and CDR2 as FNYEAQ. V lost 4 bases, J lost 8 bases, and 10 bases stayed unmatched. The CDR3, as DNA: TGTGCCAGCAGCTCCCCCGCGGGACAGGGGTTCGAAAAACTGTTTTTT. Its translation is CASSSPAGQGFEKLFF.